This TCR beta chain was profiled in a study of T cells in localized non-small cell lung cancer. Data came from immunoSEQ multiplex PCR; TCRdb stores just in-frame clones and leaves some out. Here the sample spans more than 1,000 clones, approximately 20% being singletons. The CDR3 runs to 15 residues. Germline CDR1 MNHGY, CDR2 SAAAGT. The trim removed 3 bases at V and 5 bases at J, leaving 6 bases unmatched. This rearrangement joins TRBV6-8 to TRBJ1-4; 7 bases align to TRBD1. The material was normal lung tissue next to the tumor, obtained before any cancer treatment. This sequence was found in a man aged 40 to 70 with stage I squamous cell lung carcinoma. The CDR3 protein is CASSYAGTVNEKLFF. CDR3 nucleotides: TGTGCCAGCAGTTATGCCGGGACAGTCAATGAAAAACTGTTTTTT.